This T cell receptor (beta chain) was sequenced in a study of shared clonotypes between healthy human individuals. Whole-study context: Each donor's CD8 memory used one plate, CD8 naive two, each CD4 subset three.

V shed 9 bases and J shed 4 bases, with 9 bases lying between them. The CDR3 runs to 11 residues. Per germline, CDR1 MNHEY and CDR2 SMNVEV (reference sequence). On this clone itself: The antigen remains unidentified.

Regarding the study as a whole: The study found lower generation probabilities in non-shared clonotypes than in those shared by all four donors.

Authors' data handling: ImmunoSEQ junction-only sequences lacked quality scores, so their filtering differed. TCRdb's table, derived via immunoSEQ multiplex PCR, lists solely in-frame clones and lacks some. The V and J calls and clone size come from that table; D and trimming were worked out from the DNA. The sample has some 2,400,000 clones, approximately 96% seen once. The sequence was obtained from a man younger than 35 in good health. V and J are TRBV27 and TRBJ1-2; D is possibly TRBD1 (5 bases). The specimen sequenced was naive CD4+ T cells sorted from blood. Sample subset: CD45RA+ positively selected. CDR3 amino acids: CASRDLYGYTF. The CDR3 DNA sequence: TGTGCCAGTAGGGACCTCTATGGCTACACCTTC.